Sequencing of this TCR beta chain was carried out in a study of control samples from healthy donors and cancer patients. Some clones are missing from TCRdb's copy, which holds only in-frame ones; the method was immunoSEQ multiplex PCR. The sample lists about 140,000 clones, about 90% occurring once. The sample was blood. This receptor was taken from a young man in good health.

The CDR3 here is CASSQSVNQPQHF. The CDR3 DNA is TGCGCCAGCAGCCAATCAGTGAATCAGCCCCAGCATTTT. The rearrangement links TRBV4-3 to TRBJ1-5; D gene unclear. Germline V gene lookup returns CDR1 LGHNA and CDR2 YSLEER. V lost 2 bases and J lost 4, with 6 bases in between. The CDR3 contains 13 residues.